The 6 T cell receptor beta chains below were found in one sample sequenced in a study of shared clonotypes between healthy human individuals. Data came from immunoSEQ multiplex PCR; TCRdb stores just in-frame clones and leaves some out. Among 1.5 million to 2.5 million clones listed, about 95% were seen once. CD8 cells classed as naive were CD45RO-negative and positively selected for CCR7, excluding terminally differentiated effector memory CD45RA+ cells. The material sequenced was naive CD8+ T cells sorted from blood. All receptors derive from a man aged 18-30 years in good health.

This clone was found once. The chain couples TRBV6-6 to TRBJ2-3; TRBD1 might be the D (6 bases). V was trimmed by 5 bases and J by 4 bases, leaving 13 bases between them. From germline, CDR1 is MNHNY and CDR2 SVGAGI (reference sequence). This CDR3 is 14 amino acids long. The CDR3 loop reads CASSPWAGADTQYF. In nucleotides, the CDR3 is TGTGCCAGCAGTCCTTGGGCAGGGGCAGATACGCAGTATTTT.

The chain couples TRBV27 to TRBJ1-1, with 7 bases aligning to TRBD1. The germline V gene has CDR1 MNHEY and CDR2 SMNVEV (reference sequence). The trim removed 2 bases at V and 3 bases at J, leaving 9 bases unmatched. The CDR3 consists of 16 residues. The CDR3: CASSLVGTALYTEAFF. The CDR3, as DNA: TGTGCCAGCAGTTTAGTAGGGACAGCCTTATACACTGAAGCTTTCTTT.

The chain has TRBV18 and TRBJ2-1; 8 positions match TRBD2. Germline V lookup: CDR1 KGHSH, CDR2 LQKENI. This CDR3 contains 16 residues. V was pared by 5 bases and J by 6 bases, with 12 bases of the junction left unmatched. DNA of the CDR3: TGTGCCAGCTCAACGCCCGGGACTAGAACGTTCAATGAGCAGTTCTTC. Its translation is CASSTPGTRTFNEQFF. Supplemented by reference TRBV18 and TRBJ2-1, the full variable domain reads NAGVMQNPRHLVRRRGQEARLRCSPMKGHSHVYWYRQLPEEGLKFMVYLQKENIIDESGMPKERFSAEFPKEGPSILRIQQVVRGDSAAYFCASSTPGTRTFNEQFFGPGTRLTVL.

Notes on this clone: The same CDR3 is also encoded by other DNA sequences in this sample. The rearrangement links TRBV9 to TRBJ1-4, with D maybe TRBD1 (5 bases). The germline gives CDR1 SGDLS, CDR2 YYNGEE. V shed 0 bases and J shed 4 bases, with 10 bases lying between them. The CDR3 extends over 15 amino acids. CDR3 sequence reads: CASSVAGGLNEKLFF. Here the CDR3 DNA reads TGTGCCAGCAGCGTAGCCGGGGGACTTAATGAAAAACTGTTTTTT. Together with reference TRBV9 and TRBJ1-4, the CDR3 gives the full variable domain: DSGVTQTPKHLITATGQRVTLRCSPRSGDLSVYWYQQSLDQGLQFLIQYYNGEERAKGNILERFSAQQFPDLHSELNLSSLELGDSALYFCASSVAGGLNEKLFFGSGTQLSVL.

As concerns this clone: This sample also contains other DNA sequences that code for the same CDR3. This chain uses TRBV5-1 with TRBJ2-7; D is uncertain. Trimming removed 0 bases from V and 2 bases from J, with 6 bases in between. The CDR3 covers 13 residues. Germline V CDR1 and CDR2: SGHRS, YFSETQ. The CDR3 loop is CASSLGRAYEQYF. Here the CDR3 DNA reads TGCGCCAGCAGCTTGGGCCGAGCCTACGAGCAGTACTTC.

The rearrangement joins TRBV13 to TRBJ1-2; D not resolved. The germline V gene encodes CDR1 PRHDT and CDR2 FYEKMQ (reference sequence). The V end was cut by 4 bases, the J end by 6 bases, with 18 bases between. The CDR3 runs 15 residues. The CDR3 loop reads CASSSHSGRLDGYTF. The CDR3 DNA follows: TGTGCCAGCAGCTCTCACTCCGGGCGTTTGGATGGCTACACCTTC.